The 27 T cell receptor beta chains reported below all come from one sample, sequenced in a study of T cells in Graves' hyperthyroidism and ophthalmopathy. TCR beta CDR3 region amplification was performed from RNA transcripts. The HTBI set primed first-round TCR CDR3 RT-PCR. TCRdb processed the multiplex PCR reads anew with MiXCR; each CDR3 protein has one entry. This sample has some 150,000 distinct CDR3 sequences, with over 20% found just once. The specimen was blood. Every receptor here comes from a woman aged 45-59 years with Graves' hyperthyroidism that later progressed to Graves' ophthalmopathy.

This clonotype appeared a few times. The rearrangement links TRBV19 to TRBJ1-3; tentative D call: TRBD1 (5 bases). This CDR3 region has 15 residues. Germline V gene lookup returns CDR1 LNHDA and CDR2 SQIVND (reference sequence). Trimming pared 11 bases from V and 0 bases from J, leaving 17 bases between. DNA of the CDR3: TGTGCCGCTTCGGGGACGAGTAACTCTGGAAACACCATATATTTT. This translates into CAASGTSNSGNTIYF.

Worth noting for this clonotype: A much larger clone lies one base from this, so it may be a read error. The rearrangement joins TRBV7-2 to TRBJ1-6; the match to TRBD1 covers 8 bases. The CDR3 sequence is 15 residues long. The V gene end was trimmed by 5 bases and the J gene end by 7 bases; junction bases not matched to a gene: 7. Germline V lookup: CDR1 SGHTA, CDR2 FQGNSA. This CDR3 is CASSPRTGWNSPLHF. CDR3 nucleotide sequence: TGTGCCAGCAGCCCTAGGACAGGGTGGAATTCACCCCTCCACTTT. The full variable domain, completed using reference TRBV7-2 and TRBJ1-6, is GAGVSQSPSNKVTEKGKDVELRCDPISGHTALYWYRQSLGQGLEFLIYFQGNSAPDKSGLPSDRFSAERTGGSVSTLTIQRTQQEDSAVYLCASSPRTGWNSPLHFGNGTRLTVT.

The table lists this clonotype with many counts. V gene TRBV27 combines with J gene TRBJ2-3, with 9 bases aligning to TRBD2. The CDR3 consists of 16 residues. CDR1 is MNHEY, CDR2 SMNVEV, per germline (reference sequence). Losses at the gene ends were 4 bases for V and 4 bases for J; bases not matched to a gene: 9. The CDR3 reads CASSSPLAGGADTQYF. The CDR3 bases are TGTGCCAGCAGTTCCCCTCTGGCGGGAGGGGCAGATACGCAGTATTTT.

The gene calls are TRBV6-1 and TRBJ1-1; no firm D call. This CDR3 comprises 14 residues. Trimming shortened V by 3 bases and J by 3 bases, and 11 bases separated the two germline ends. Germline values: CDR1 MNHNS, CDR2 SASEGT. CDR3 loop: CASSELYLDTEAFF. DNA for the CDR3: TGTGCCAGCAGTGAGCTCTATTTGGACACTGAAGCTTTCTTT.

This clonotype has a count of ten or more. This chain links TRBV25-1 with TRBJ2-1, with D possibly TRBD1 on 6 matching bases. CDR3 length equals 16 residues. Germline V lookup: CDR1 MGHDK, CDR2 SYGVNS. V lost 3 bases, J lost 5 bases, and 17 bases lay in between. CDR3 amino acids: CASSDHGRGPNNEQFF. DNA for the CDR3: TGTGCCAGCAGTGATCACGGCAGGGGTCCCAACAATGAGCAGTTCTTC.

This clonotype was found many times. The chain joins TRBV20-1 to TRBJ2-3; weak D call: TRBD2 (6 bases). V was trimmed by 3 bases and J by 0 bases, leaving 7 bases between them. Per germline, CDR1 DFQATT and CDR2 SNEGSKA (reference sequence). The length of the CDR3 is 13 residues. The CDR3 spells CSARGTSTDTQYF. The CDR3 DNA reads as TGCAGTGCTAGGGGGACTAGCACAGATACGCAGTATTTT.

CDR3 sequence reads: CSAHSGTGKNIQYF. CDR3 DNA sequence: TGCAGTGCTCACAGCGGGACAGGCAAAAACATTCAGTACTTC. V usage is TRBV20-1 and J usage is TRBJ2-4, with TRBD1 as a possible D gene (8 bases). Germline lookup yields CDR1 DFQATT and CDR2 SNEGSKA (reference sequence). This CDR3 contains 14 residues. V shed 5 bases and J shed 3 bases, with 14 bases lying between them.

This rearrangement joins TRBV6-1 to TRBJ2-2, with D hard to call. The CDR3 has 12 amino acids. The V gene lost 5 bases and the J gene lost 4 bases, with 5 bases spanning the gap. Germline V lookup: CDR1 MNHNS, CDR2 SASEGT. CDR3 in amino acids: CASSYVTGELFF. CDR3 DNA: TGTGCCAGCAGTTACGTCACCGGGGAGCTGTTTTTT.

The V call is TRBV20-1, the J call TRBJ1-5; D perhaps matches TRBD1 (6 bases). Germline assignment: CDR1 DFQATT and CDR2 SNEGSKA (reference sequence). The CDR3 covers 16 residues. V lost 2 bases, J lost 3 bases, and 17 bases lay in between. The chain's CDR3 is CSARSVLGGHNQPQHF. The CDR3 DNA is TGCAGTGCTAGATCGGTGTTGGGGGGCCACAATCAGCCCCAGCATTTT.

This clonotype appeared many times. The chain carries TRBV2 and TRBJ1-1, with unresolved D. The germline CDR1 and CDR2 sequences are SNHLY and FYNNEI. CDR3 size: 11 residues. V dropped 11 bases and J dropped 1 base, with 8 bases sitting between them. CDR3 DNA sequence: TGTGCCCAAGGTGCGAACACTGAAGCTTTCTTT. Its translation: CAQGANTEAFF.

The chain carries TRBV6-2 or TRBV6-3 and TRBJ2-6; 12 positions match TRBD2. The germline CDR1 and CDR2 sequences are MNHEY and SVGEGT. The CDR3 covers 19 residues. With 6 bases clipped from V and 2 bases from J, the junction kept 11 bases outside the gene matches. In DNA form, the CDR3 reads TGTGCCAGCAGAGCTCCGGGACTAGCGGGTCCTACTGGGGCCAACGTCCTGACTTTC. Translated, it gives CASRAPGLAGPTGANVLTF.

This clonotype was seen many times. The CDR3 DNA reads as TGTGCCGGATCCTCCCGGCTAGCCTCCTCCTACGAGCAGTACTTC. It codes for CAGSSRLASSYEQYF. The V and J genes are TRBV28 and TRBJ2-7; a possible D gene is TRBD2 (5 bases). The CDR3 length is 15 residues. The germline V gene has CDR1 MDHEN and CDR2 SYDVKM. V was cut by 11 bases and J by 0 bases, with 20 bases left in between.

This chain uses TRBV19 with TRBJ2-3; perhaps TRBD2 as D (6 bases). CDR3 size: 14 residues. V was trimmed by 0 bases and J by 3 bases, leaving 7 bases between them. CDR1 LNHDA and CDR2 SQIVND come from the germline V gene (reference sequence). The DNA for the CDR3 is TGTGCCAGTAGTATAGATCGGGAGACAGATACGCAGTATTTT. It is translated as CASSIDRETDTQYF.

Ten or more counts support this clonotype. The chain couples TRBV27 to TRBJ2-5; D unresolved. The CDR3 extends over 14 amino acids. Trimming shortened V by 0 bases and J by 7 bases, and 12 bases separated the two germline ends. The germline V gene encodes CDR1 MNHEY and CDR2 SMNVEV (reference sequence). The CDR3 loop is CASSLSFSSPTQYF. The CDR3 region has the DNA TGTGCCAGCAGTTTATCGTTCTCCTCACCGACCCAGTACTTC.

The chain joins TRBV20-1 to TRBJ2-4; D might be TRBD1 (6 bases). The CDR3 consists of 16 residues. CDR1 is DFQATT, CDR2 SNEGSKA, per germline (reference sequence). The V gene lost 0 bases and the J gene lost 0 bases, with 12 bases spanning the gap. This chain's CDR3 is CSARDLRGIAKNIQYF. The CDR3 DNA is TGCAGTGCTAGAGATCTAAGGGGGATAGCCAAAAACATTCAGTACTTC.

V and J are TRBV10-3 and TRBJ2-3; no clear D gene. The V gene's germline CDR1 is ENHRY and CDR2 SYGVKD. Trimming stripped 0 bases from V and 4 bases from J, with 11 bases between. The CDR3 is made up of 15 amino acids. Written as DNA, the CDR3 is TGTGCCATCAGTGAGTCGGAGTCGGGCGCAGATACGCAGTATTTT. Amino acids: CAISESESGADTQYF.

This clonotype was seen once. V gene TRBV28 combines with J gene TRBJ1-2; TRBD1 aligns across 8 bases. The CDR3 loop spans 12 amino acids. V was clipped by 6 bases and J by 8 bases; unmatched bases: 5. In germline, CDR1 is MDHEN, CDR2 SYDVKM. The CDR3 DNA follows: TGTGCCAGCAGGCAGGGGGCAGGGGGCTACACCTTC. Its translation: CASRQGAGGYTF.

Many counts were recorded for this clonotype. CDR3 sequence: CASTQGSTGELFF. The DNA of the CDR3 is TGTGCCAGCACCCAGGGTTCCACCGGGGAGCTGTTTTTT. This chain connects TRBV2 to TRBJ2-2; D is perhaps TRBD1 (5 bases). The CDR3 has 13 residues. Germline loops: CDR1 SNHLY, CDR2 FYNNEI. The V and J ends lost 7 bases and 4 bases respectively, with 10 bases between them.

This clonotype was found once. This chain connects TRBV6-2 or TRBV6-3 to TRBJ1-4, with TRBD1 matching 7 bases. The V segment lost 8 bases and the J segment 8 bases; nucleotides outside the gene matches: 8. The CDR3 runs to 13 residues. Germline-derived CDR1 and CDR2 are MNHEY and SVGEGT. The CDR3 nucleotides read TGTGCCAGCCAACAGGGGATCGGGGAAAAACTGTTTTTT. Translation: CASQQGIGEKLFF.

This clonotype was seen repeatedly, ten times or more. The chain links TRBV29-1 to TRBJ2-7; TRBD1 aligns across 9 bases. This CDR3 spans 13 amino acids. Germline CDR1 SQVTM, CDR2 ANQGSEA. With 7 bases clipped from V and 6 bases from J, the junction kept 10 bases outside the gene matches. The CDR3 DNA reads as TGCAGCGCCTCGGGACAGGGAGGCGGCGAGCAGTACTTC. It specifies CSASGQGGGEQYF.

V and J are TRBV12-3 or TRBV12-4 and TRBJ2-3, with D maybe TRBD1 (6 bases). The CDR3 has 14 amino acids. V shed 3 bases and J shed 6 bases, with 13 bases lying between them. The CDR3 DNA sequence: TGTGCCAGCAGTTTTGGGGGCCAGGGTGATACGCAGTATTTT. Its translation is CASSFGGQGDTQYF.

The chain has TRBV28 and TRBJ2-7; possibly TRBD1 or TRBD2 for D (5 bases each). This CDR3 has 12 residues. Germline CDR1 and CDR2: MDHEN and SYDVKM. Trimming shortened V by 3 bases and J by 7 bases, and 10 bases separated the two germline ends. CDR3 amino acids: CASSLGVLEQYF. In DNA, the CDR3 is TGTGCCAGCAGTTTGGGGGTCTTAGAGCAGTACTTC. Drawing the rest from reference TRBV28 and TRBJ2-7, the complete variable domain is DVKVTQSSRYLVKRTGEKVFLECVQDMDHENMFWYRQDPGLGLRLIYFSYDVKMKEKGDIPEGYSVSREKKERFSLILESASTNQTSMYLCASSLGVLEQYFGPGTRLTVT.

This clonotype was seen at least ten times. The chain joins TRBV30 to TRBJ2-7, with 8 bases identical to TRBD1. The CDR3 length is 12 residues. Germline trimming cut 6 bases from V and 5 bases from J; bases unmatched to any gene: 6. The germline gives CDR1 GTSNPN, CDR2 SVGIG (reference sequence). CDR3 amino acids: CACKAGGDEQYF. The DNA for the CDR3 is TGTGCCTGTAAAGCAGGGGGCGACGAGCAGTACTTC.

This clonotype was seen a handful of times. The V and J genes are TRBV4-1 and TRBJ2-4, with 9 bases lining up with TRBD2. J gave up 6 bases and V 0 bases, and 6 bases lay outside the gene matches. CDR3 length: 16 residues. From germline, CDR1 is MGHRA and CDR2 YSYEKL. CDR3 amino acids: CASSQDPQLAGNIQYF. CDR3 DNA sequence: TGCGCCAGCAGCCAAGATCCCCAACTAGCGGGAAACATTCAGTACTTC.

This clonotype was seen many times. The rearrangement uses TRBV28 and TRBJ1-1; TRBD1 aligns across 10 bases. Germline V gene lookup returns CDR1 MDHEN and CDR2 SYDVKM. The CDR3 has 16 residues. Unmatched junction bases numbered 5, after V lost 3 bases and J lost 1 base. The CDR3 DNA follows: TGTGCCAGCAGTTTCTCCGGACAGGGGGGGAACACTGAAGCTTTCTTT. Translation gives CASSFSGQGGNTEAFF.

This clonotype has a count of ten or more. The CDR3 sequence is CASRQVAGTEQFF. The CDR3 DNA reads TGTGCCAGCAGACAGGTAGCGGGAACTGAGCAGTTCTTC. The V gene is TRBV3-1, the J gene TRBJ2-1, with 8 positions matching TRBD2. V shed 6 bases, J shed 9 bases, and the junction held 7 bases outside the gene matches. CDR1 is LGHDT and CDR2 is YNNKEL in the germline V gene (reference sequence). The length of the CDR3 is 13 residues.

There are many counts of this clonotype. The chain combines TRBV27 with TRBJ2-7, with D perhaps TRBD2 (6 bases). Germline V gene lookup returns CDR1 MNHEY and CDR2 SMNVEV (reference sequence). V was clipped by 1 base and J by 2 bases, with 9 bases between them. The CDR3 consists of 14 residues. The CDR3 DNA is TGTGCCAGCAGTTTATTTACGGGAGCCTACGAGCAGTACTTC. This gives the protein CASSLFTGAYEQYF.